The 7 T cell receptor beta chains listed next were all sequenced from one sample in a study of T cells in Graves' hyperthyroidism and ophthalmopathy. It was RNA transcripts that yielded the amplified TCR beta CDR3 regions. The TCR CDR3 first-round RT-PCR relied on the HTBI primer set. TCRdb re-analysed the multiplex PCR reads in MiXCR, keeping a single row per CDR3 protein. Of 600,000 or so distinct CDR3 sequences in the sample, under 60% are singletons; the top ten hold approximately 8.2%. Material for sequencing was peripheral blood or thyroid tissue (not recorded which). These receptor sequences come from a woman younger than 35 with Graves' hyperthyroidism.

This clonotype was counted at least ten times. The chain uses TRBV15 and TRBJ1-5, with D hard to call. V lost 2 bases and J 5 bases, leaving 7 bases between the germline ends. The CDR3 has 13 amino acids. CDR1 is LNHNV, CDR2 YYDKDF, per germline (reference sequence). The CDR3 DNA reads TGTGCCACCAGCAGACAAGCAGATCAGCCCCAGCATTTT. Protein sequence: CATSRQADQPQHF.

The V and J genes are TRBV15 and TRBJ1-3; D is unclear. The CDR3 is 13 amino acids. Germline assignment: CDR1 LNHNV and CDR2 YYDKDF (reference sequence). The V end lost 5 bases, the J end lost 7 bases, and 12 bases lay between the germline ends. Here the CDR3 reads CATSDSARNTIYF. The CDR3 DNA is TGTGCCACCAGCGATAGCGCCCGGAACACCATATATTTT. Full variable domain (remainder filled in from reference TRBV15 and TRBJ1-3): DAMVIQNPRYQVTQFGKPVTLSCSQTLNHNVMYWYQQKSSQAPKLLFHYYDKDFNNEADTPDNFQSRRPNTSFCFLDIRSPGLGDTAMYLCATSDSARNTIYFGEGSWLTVV.

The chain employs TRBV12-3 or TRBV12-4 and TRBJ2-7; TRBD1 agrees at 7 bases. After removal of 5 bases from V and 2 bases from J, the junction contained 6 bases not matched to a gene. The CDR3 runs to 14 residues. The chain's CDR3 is CASSRHGTAYEQYF. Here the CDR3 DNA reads TGTGCCAGCAGTCGCCACGGGACAGCCTACGAGCAGTACTTC.

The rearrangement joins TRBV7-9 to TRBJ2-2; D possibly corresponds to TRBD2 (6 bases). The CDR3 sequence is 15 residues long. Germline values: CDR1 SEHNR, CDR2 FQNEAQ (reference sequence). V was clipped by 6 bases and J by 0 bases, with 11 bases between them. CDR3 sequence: CASSEVAANTGELFF. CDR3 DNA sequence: TGTGCCAGCAGTGAGGTAGCGGCGAACACCGGGGAGCTGTTTTTT.

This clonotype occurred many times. For the CDR3, the DNA is TGCAGTGCCACTAGCGGGAGGGCCCTTGGTTACGAGCAGTACTTC. Residues: CSATSGRALGYEQYF. V and J are TRBV20-1 and TRBJ2-7; 13 nucleotides align to TRBD2. This CDR3 has 15 residues. Losses at the gene ends were 6 bases for V and 4 bases for J; bases not matched to a gene: 9. Germline CDR1 and CDR2: DFQATT and SNEGSKA (reference sequence).

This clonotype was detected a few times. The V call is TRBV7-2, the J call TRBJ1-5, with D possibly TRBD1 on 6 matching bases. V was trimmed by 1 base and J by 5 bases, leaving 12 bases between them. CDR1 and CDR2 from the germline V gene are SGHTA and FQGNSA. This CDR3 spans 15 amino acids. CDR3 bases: TGTGCCAGCAGCTTAGTGGGGGCAGGGTATCAGCCCCAGCATTTT. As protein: CASSLVGAGYQPQHF.

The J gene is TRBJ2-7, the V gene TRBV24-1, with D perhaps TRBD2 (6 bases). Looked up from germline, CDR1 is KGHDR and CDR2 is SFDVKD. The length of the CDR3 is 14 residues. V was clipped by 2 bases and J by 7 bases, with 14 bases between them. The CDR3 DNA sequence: TGTGCCACCAGTGATTACCCTCGGGGGAATGAGCAGTACTTC. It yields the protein CATSDYPRGNEQYF.